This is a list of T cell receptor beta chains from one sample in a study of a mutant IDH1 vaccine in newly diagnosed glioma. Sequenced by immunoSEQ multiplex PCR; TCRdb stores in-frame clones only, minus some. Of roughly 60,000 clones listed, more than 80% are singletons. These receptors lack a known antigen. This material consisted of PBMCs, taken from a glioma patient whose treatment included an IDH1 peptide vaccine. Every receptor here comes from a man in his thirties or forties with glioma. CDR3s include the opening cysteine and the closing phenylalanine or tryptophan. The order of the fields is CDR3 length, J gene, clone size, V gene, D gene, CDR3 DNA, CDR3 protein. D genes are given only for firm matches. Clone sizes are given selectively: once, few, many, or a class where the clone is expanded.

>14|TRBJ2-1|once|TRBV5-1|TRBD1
TGCGCCAGCAGCCCGGGACAGGGACCCAATGAGCAGTTCTTC
CASSPGQGPNEQFF
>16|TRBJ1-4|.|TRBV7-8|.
TGTGCCAGCAGCTTATCAACGGGTATTTTGGCCGAAAAACTGTTTTTT
CASSLSTGILAEKLFF
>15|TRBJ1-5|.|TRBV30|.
TGTGCCTACACACACACACCCCAGGGAGATCAGCCCCAGCATTTT
CAYTHTPQGDQPQHF
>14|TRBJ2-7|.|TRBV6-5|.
TGTGCCAGCAGTTACTCACAGGGTCCCTACGAGCAGTACTTC
CASSYSQGPYEQYF
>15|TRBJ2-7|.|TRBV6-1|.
TGTGCCAGCAGCCTTAGCAGGGCCGCCTCCTACGAGCAGTACTTC
CASSLSRAASYEQYF
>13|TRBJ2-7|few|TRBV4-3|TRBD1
TGCGCCAGCAGCCAATATTACAGGGGGCGCCTGTACTTC
CASSQYYRGRLYF
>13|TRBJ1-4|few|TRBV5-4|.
TGTGCCAGCAGCGTGGGGCCTAATGAAAAACTGTTTTTT
CASSVGPNEKLFF
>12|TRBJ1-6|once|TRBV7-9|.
TGTGCCAGCAGTGGGGCACGTTCACCCCTCCACTTT
CASSGARSPLHF
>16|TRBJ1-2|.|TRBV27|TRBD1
TGTGCCAGCAGTTCGACAGGGGGCGCGAGTTTCTATGGCTACACCTTC
CASSSTGGASFYGYTF
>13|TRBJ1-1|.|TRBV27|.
TGTGCCAGCAGTTTAGGGAAGAACACTGAAGCTTTCTTT
CASSLGKNTEAFF
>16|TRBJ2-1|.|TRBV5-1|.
TGCGCCAGCAGCTTGGTTCTGGCGGGGAATAACAATGAGCAGTTCTTC
CASSLVLAGNNNEQFF
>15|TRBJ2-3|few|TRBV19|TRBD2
TGTGCCAGTAGTCCCCAGCGGGAGGGGAGAGATACGCAGTATTTT
CASSPQREGRDTQYF
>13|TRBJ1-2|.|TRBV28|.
TGTGCCAGCAGTCAGAACGCAGGAGATGGCTACACCTTC
CASSQNAGDGYTF
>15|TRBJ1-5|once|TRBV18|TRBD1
TGTGCCAGCTCATTCAGGGGGCGAGGTAATCAGCCCCAGCATTTT
CASSFRGRGNQPQHF
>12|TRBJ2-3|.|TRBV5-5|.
TGTGCCAGCAGTTTAGTGGGAGATACGCAGTATTTT
CASSLVGDTQYF
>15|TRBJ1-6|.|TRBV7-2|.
TGTGCCAGCAGCTTATCTAGCTCCTATAATTCACCCCTCCACTTT
CASSLSSSYNSPLHF
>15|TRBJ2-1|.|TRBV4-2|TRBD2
TGTGCCAGCAGCCAAGAGGGGGGGAAGGGCAATGAGCAGTTCTTC
CASSQEGGKGNEQFF
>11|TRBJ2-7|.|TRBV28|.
TGTGCCAGCAGTTTGTATGGCGAGCAGTACTTC
CASSLYGEQYF
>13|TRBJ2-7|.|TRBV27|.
TGTGCCAGCAGTTTTGGACCGTCCTACGAGCAGTACTTC
CASSFGPSYEQYF
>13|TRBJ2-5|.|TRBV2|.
TGTGCCAGCAGGGGACGCCCGGGGGAGACCCAGTACTTC
CASRGRPGETQYF
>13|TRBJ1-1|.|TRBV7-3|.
TGTGCCAGCAGCTTACGAAGGAACACTGAAGCTTTCTTT
CASSLRRNTEAFF
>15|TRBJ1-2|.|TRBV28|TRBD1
TGTGCCAGCAGTGTGACAGGGGGCTCGGGCTATGGCTACACCTTC
CASSVTGGSGYGYTF
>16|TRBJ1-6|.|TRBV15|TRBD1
TGTGCCACCAGCAGAGATCAAGAGACAGGGGGTTCACCCCTCCACTTT
CATSRDQETGGSPLHF
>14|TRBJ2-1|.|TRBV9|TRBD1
TGTGCCAGCAGCGTCGGACAGGGAACAAATGAGCAGTTCTTC
CASSVGQGTNEQFF
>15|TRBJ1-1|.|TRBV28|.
TGTGCCAGCAGTGGGGTCCATGAAAAGAACACTGAAGCTTTCTTT
CASSGVHEKNTEAFF
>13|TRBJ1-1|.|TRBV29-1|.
TGCAGCTCTCTGAGGACCAGGGACACTGAAGCTTTCTTT
CSSLRTRDTEAFF
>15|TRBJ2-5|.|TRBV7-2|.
TGTGCCAGCAGCCCCCGGACAGGGAGGGGAGAGACCCAGTACTTC
CASSPRTGRGETQYF
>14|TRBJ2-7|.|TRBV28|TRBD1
TGTGCCAGCAGTTTGGGACAGGGGGCCCACGAGCAGTACTTC
CASSLGQGAHEQYF
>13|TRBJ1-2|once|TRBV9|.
TGTGCCAGCAGCGTAGACAGGGATTATGGCTACACCTTC
CASSVDRDYGYTF
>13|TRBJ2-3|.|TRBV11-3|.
TGTGCCAGCAGCTTCGACTCCACAGATACGCAGTATTTT
CASSFDSTDTQYF
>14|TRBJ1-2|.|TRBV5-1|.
TGCGCCAGCAGCCTGATAGCAGACACCTATGGCTACACCTTC
CASSLIADTYGYTF
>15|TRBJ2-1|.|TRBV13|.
TGTGCCAGCAGCGGGACTCTCCTCTCCTACAATGAGCAGTTCTTC
CASSGTLLSYNEQFF
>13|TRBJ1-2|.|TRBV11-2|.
TGTGCCAGCAAATTGGGGGGCGCGGATGGCTACACCTTC
CASKLGGADGYTF
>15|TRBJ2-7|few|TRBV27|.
TGTGCCAGCAGTTTACGGGGGGCCAGTTCCTACGAGCAGTACTTC
CASSLRGASSYEQYF
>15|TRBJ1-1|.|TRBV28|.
TGTGCCAGCACCCCTATCGGGGGGACTCGTACTGAAGCTTTCTTT
CASTPIGGTRTEAFF
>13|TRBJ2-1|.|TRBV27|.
TGTGCCAGCAGTTTTGGGGCCGCAGCTGAGCAGTTCTTC
CASSFGAAAEQFF
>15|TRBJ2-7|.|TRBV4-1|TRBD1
TGCGCCAGCAGCCAACTTTGGGGGACAGGGGCCGAGCAGTACTTC
CASSQLWGTGAEQYF
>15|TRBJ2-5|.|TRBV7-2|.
TGTGCCAGCAGCTTAGCCCCGGGGGGCGGAGAGACCCAGTACTTC
CASSLAPGGGETQYF
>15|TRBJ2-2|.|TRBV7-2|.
TGTGCCAGCAGCCTAGGAGGGGCAAACACCGGGGAGCTGTTTTTT
CASSLGGANTGELFF
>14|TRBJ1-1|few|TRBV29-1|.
TGCAGCGTACATGGGGGAACGAACATGGCTGAAGCTTTCTTT
CSVHGGTNMAEAFF
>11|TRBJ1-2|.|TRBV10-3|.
TGTGCCATCAGGTCGAACTATGGCTACACCTTC
CAIRSNYGYTF
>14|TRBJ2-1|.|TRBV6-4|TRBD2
TGTGCCAGCAGCAAAGCGGGAGAAGCAAATGAGCAGTTCTTC
CASSKAGEANEQFF
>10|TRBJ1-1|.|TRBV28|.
TGTGCCACAGAGAACACTGAAGCTTTCTTT
CATENTEAFF
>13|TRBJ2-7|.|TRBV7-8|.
TGTGCCAGCAGCTTAAGACAGGCCGACGAGCAGTACTTC
CASSLRQADEQYF
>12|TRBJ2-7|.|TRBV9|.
TGTGCCAGCAGCGTAGAGGCGGGTGAGCAGTACTTC
CASSVEAGEQYF
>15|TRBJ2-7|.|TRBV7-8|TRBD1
TGTGCCAGCAGCTTAGAGGGACAGGGTTTATTCGAGCAGTACTTC
CASSLEGQGLFEQYF
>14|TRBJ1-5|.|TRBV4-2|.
TGTGCCAGCAGCCAAGATGGGAATCATCAGCCCCAGCATTTT
CASSQDGNHQPQHF
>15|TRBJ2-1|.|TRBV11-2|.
TGTGCCAGCAGCCCTCTTCCGGGACAAGAATATGAGCAGTTCTTC
CASSPLPGQEYEQFF
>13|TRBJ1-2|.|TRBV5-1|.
TGCGCCAGCAGCTTGGAGGGGCTCATGGGCTACACCTTC
CASSLEGLMGYTF
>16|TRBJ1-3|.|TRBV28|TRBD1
TGTGCCAGCAGTCCCCCGATAAGACAGGGTGAAAACACCATATATTTT
CASSPPIRQGENTIYF
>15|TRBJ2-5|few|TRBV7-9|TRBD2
TGTGCCAGCAGCTTAGTTAGCGGGGGGCCAGAGACCCAGTACTTC
CASSLVSGGPETQYF
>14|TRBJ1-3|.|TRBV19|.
TGTGCCAGTAGTACCTCCTACTCTGGAAACACCATATATTTT
CASSTSYSGNTIYF
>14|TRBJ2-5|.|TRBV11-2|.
TGTGCCAGCAGCTTCGGATTTCATCAAGGGACCCAGTACTTC
CASSFGFHQGTQYF
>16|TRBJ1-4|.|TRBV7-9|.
TGTGCCAGCAGCCCCCGCCGGGGCTCAACTAATGAAAAACTGTTTTTT
CASSPRRGSTNEKLFF
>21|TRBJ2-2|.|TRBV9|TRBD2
TGTGCCAGCAGCGTAGATCTCCCGGGACTAGCGTACCCGCCGAACACCGGGGAGCTGTTTTTT
CASSVDLPGLAYPPNTGELFF
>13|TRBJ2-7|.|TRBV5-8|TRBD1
TGTGCCTATCGGACAGGGGGGACCTACGAGCAGTACTTC
CAYRTGGTYEQYF
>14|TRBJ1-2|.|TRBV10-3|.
TGTGCCATCAGGCCGACAGGACTTAACTATGGCTACACCTTC
CAIRPTGLNYGYTF
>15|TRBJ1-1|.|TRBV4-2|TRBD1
TGTGCCAGCAGCCAAGTAAGGGGGCAGGGCACTGAAGCTTTCTTT
CASSQVRGQGTEAFF
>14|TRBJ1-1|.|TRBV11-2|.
TGTGCCAGCAGCTTAGGCACGGAGGCCACTGAAGCTTTCTTT
CASSLGTEATEAFF